The 18 T cell receptor beta chains listed next were all sequenced from one sample in a study of vaccination and CD4 T cells after COVID-19. The Oncomine TCR Beta short-read assay was what sequenced the DNA obtained from cultured CD4+ T cells. TCRdb passed the PCR reads through MiXCR, listing each CDR3 protein once. Counted here are 9,500 to 12,000 distinct CDR3 sequences, approximately 60% occurring once; the ten biggest clones make up roughly a third. Regarding treatment: roughly 10-day PBMC culture with coronavirus spike peptide pools or control peptides (ViraFEST assay). Their antigens remain unidentified. Source material: CD4+ T cells from blood, cultured in vitro. These TCRs come from a human donor who had recovered from COVID-19.

The V gene is TRBV6-2 or TRBV6-3, the J gene TRBJ1-1; D may be TRBD1 (5 bases). Per the germline V gene, CDR1 is MNHEY and CDR2 is SVGEGT. V lost 2 bases to trimming and J lost 4 bases, with 17 bases between them. The CDR3 totals 16 residues. CDR3 nucleotide sequence: TGTGCCAGCAGTTACAATTTTCGGCAGGGCCGCACTGAAGCTTTCTTT. It yields the protein CASSYNFRQGRTEAFF.

V is TRBV25-1 and J is TRBJ2-6; the D gene is possibly TRBD1 (5 bases). The CDR3 consists of 19 residues. The ends were cut back, 7 bases at V and 3 bases at J, with 25 bases in the middle. Germline V gives CDR1 MGHDK, CDR2 SYGVNS. CDR3: CASTSNGYDRSGGANVLTF. CDR3 nucleotides: TGTGCCAGCACCTCCAACGGATATGACAGATCCGGTGGGGCCAACGTCCTGACTTTC.

The V call is TRBV12-3 or TRBV12-4, the J call TRBJ2-3; 9 bases align to TRBD1. The CDR3 runs 15 residues. The junction had 3 bases not matched to a gene; V was cut back by 2 bases and J by 3 bases. CDR3 in DNA: TGTGCCAGCAGTTTATCGACAGGGGGGACAGATACGCAGTATTTT. This sequence encodes CASSLSTGGTDTQYF.

This clonotype was seen only a few times. The chain combines TRBV11-3 with TRBJ1-6, with D uncertain. Per germline, CDR1 SGHNT and CDR2 YENEEA. Trimming left V 6 bases short and J 11 bases short, with 11 bases between. This CDR3 has 12 amino acids. The CDR3 DNA follows: TGTGCCAGCAGAGCGGGGTCCACACCCCTCCACTTT. Translating gives CASRAGSTPLHF.

The V call is TRBV20-1, the J call TRBJ2-5, with D possibly TRBD2 on 5 matching bases. Germline V lookup: CDR1 DFQATT, CDR2 SNEGSKA (reference sequence). This CDR3 is built from 12 residues. V dropped 6 bases and J dropped 4 bases, with 12 bases sitting between them. CDR3 nucleotide sequence: TGCAGTGCCCCCCATCGGGGAGAGACCCAGTACTTC. This codes for CSAPHRGETQYF.

This clonotype was observed a few times. This chain uses TRBV6-5 with TRBJ1-3; D gene unclear. CDR3 length: 14 amino acids. V was clipped by 2 bases and J by 1 base, with 6 bases between them. Germline CDR1 is MNHEY and CDR2 is SVGAGI. The CDR3 DNA sequence: TGTGCCAGCAGTTACGGAGAGTCTGGAAACACCATATATTTT. Amino acid sequence: CASSYGESGNTIYF.

This chain joins TRBV20-1 and TRBJ2-1, with a weak D call TRBD2 (6 bases). The CDR3 spans 15 residues. CDR1 is DFQATT and CDR2 is SNEGSKA in the germline V gene (reference sequence). Trimming pared 1 base from V and 3 bases from J, leaving 13 bases between. Here the CDR3 DNA reads TGCAGTGCTAGAGCCCCCTTGCGGGACTACAATGAGCAGTTCTTC. As protein: CSARAPLRDYNEQFF.

This clonotype was observed a few times. This rearrangement joins TRBV7-7 to TRBJ2-5; D possibly corresponds to TRBD2 (5 bases). CDR3 length: 12 amino acids. Germline CDR1 reads SSHAT; CDR2 reads FNYEAQ (reference sequence). V gave up 4 bases and J gave up 7 bases, with 10 bases separating them. The CDR3 DNA sequence: TGTGCCAGCAGCTCGGACTCGGGGACCCAGTACTTC. Its protein product is CASSSDSGTQYF.

The chain links TRBV6-5 to TRBJ2-7; D is possibly TRBD1 (5 bases). The V gene lost 0 bases and the J gene lost 1 base, with 13 bases spanning the gap. This CDR3 spans 16 amino acids. The germline V gene encodes CDR1 MNHEY and CDR2 SVGAGI. The CDR3, as DNA: TGTGCCAGCAGTTACTCTAGAACAGGATTTTCCTACGAGCAGTACTTC. Its translation: CASSYSRTGFSYEQYF.

The chain links TRBV12-3 or TRBV12-4 to TRBJ1-2; TRBD1 agrees at 8 bases. The CDR3 contains 15 residues. J was trimmed by 5 bases and V by 0 bases; bases with no gene match: 5. This CDR3 is CASSLARRGQYGYTF. The DNA of the CDR3 is TGTGCCAGCAGTTTAGCGCGCAGGGGGCAATATGGCTACACCTTC.

V and J are TRBV19 and TRBJ1-2, with D possibly matching TRBD1 (6 bases). Germline V gives CDR1 LNHDA, CDR2 SQIVND (reference sequence). CDR3 size: 15 residues. V lost 7 bases and J lost 7, with 22 bases in between. The CDR3 here is CASMPSGTKRLGYTF. The CDR3 nucleotides are TGTGCCAGTATGCCCTCCGGGACAAAAAGGCTTGGCTACACCTTC. Together with reference TRBV19 and TRBJ1-2, the CDR3 gives the full variable domain: DGGITQSPKYLFRKEGQNVTLSCEQNLNHDAMYWYRQDPGQGLRLIYYSQIVNDFQKGDIAEGYSVSREKKESFPLTVTSAQKNPTAFYLCASMPSGTKRLGYTFGSGTRLTVV.

The chain joins TRBV10-3 to TRBJ2-2, with TRBD1 matching over 8 bases. Trimming removed 7 bases from V and 1 base from J; junction bases left unmatched: 8. Germline V gene lookup returns CDR1 ENHRY and CDR2 SYGVKD. The CDR3 is 16 residues long. The CDR3 sequence: CAITQGAVMNTGELFF. The CDR3 nucleotides are TGTGCCATCACTCAGGGGGCTGTAATGAACACCGGGGAGCTGTTTTTT.

The rearrangement links TRBV14 to TRBJ2-7; 8 nucleotides match TRBD2. The V gene end was trimmed by 4 bases and the J gene end by 0 bases; junction bases not matched to a gene: 2. CDR1 SGHDN and CDR2 FVKESK come from the germline V gene. The CDR3 runs 14 residues. DNA for the CDR3: TGTGCCAGCAGCCGACTAGCGAGCTCCTACGAGCAGTACTTC. Protein product: CASSRLASSYEQYF.

The sample holds a few counts of this clonotype. The chain is built from TRBV21-1 and TRBJ1-2. TRBV21-1 counts as a pseudogene. CDR3 length equals 14 residues. CDR3 region: CASSKGRSPYGYTF. The CDR3 DNA reads as TGTGCCAGCAGCAAGGGCAGGAGCCCCTATGGCTACACCTTC.

This clonotype has just a few counts. The V gene is TRBV7-2, the J gene TRBJ2-5; 10 bases line up with TRBD1. Germline V gene data show CDR1 as SGHTA and CDR2 as FQGNSA. The CDR3 length is 16 residues. The V gene end was trimmed by 0 bases and the J gene end by 5 bases; junction bases not matched to a gene: 6. The CDR3 DNA reads as TGTGCCAGCAGCTTAGCCCCGGGACAGGGGTTTGAGACCCAGTACTTC. Translated: CASSLAPGQGFETQYF.

The chain joins TRBV20-1 to TRBJ2-3; TRBD1 matches at 7 bases. V lost 6 bases and J lost 4; bases outside the gene matches: 10. The CDR3 runs to 14 residues. Germline loops: CDR1 DFQATT, CDR2 SNEGSKA (reference sequence). CDR3 loop: CSATLRQGADTQYF. CDR3 DNA: TGCAGTGCCACCCTCAGACAGGGAGCAGATACGCAGTATTTT.

The genes are TRBV12-3 or TRBV12-4 and TRBJ2-7; 7 positions match TRBD2. The CDR3 has 13 amino acids. Trimming cost V 3 bases and J 5 bases; bases outside gene matches: 4. The CDR3 is CASSLWTRNEQYF. In DNA, the CDR3 is TGTGCCAGCAGTTTGTGGACTAGAAACGAGCAGTACTTC.

The chain couples TRBV27 to TRBJ2-1, with D unresolved. The CDR3 is 14 amino acids. Germline V gives CDR1 MNHEY, CDR2 SMNVEV (reference sequence). V was cut by 2 bases and J by 9 bases, with 14 bases left in between. The DNA of the CDR3 is TGTGCCAGCAGTTTAAGGTGGAGAGATAGTGAGCAGTTCTTC. It translates to CASSLRWRDSEQFF.